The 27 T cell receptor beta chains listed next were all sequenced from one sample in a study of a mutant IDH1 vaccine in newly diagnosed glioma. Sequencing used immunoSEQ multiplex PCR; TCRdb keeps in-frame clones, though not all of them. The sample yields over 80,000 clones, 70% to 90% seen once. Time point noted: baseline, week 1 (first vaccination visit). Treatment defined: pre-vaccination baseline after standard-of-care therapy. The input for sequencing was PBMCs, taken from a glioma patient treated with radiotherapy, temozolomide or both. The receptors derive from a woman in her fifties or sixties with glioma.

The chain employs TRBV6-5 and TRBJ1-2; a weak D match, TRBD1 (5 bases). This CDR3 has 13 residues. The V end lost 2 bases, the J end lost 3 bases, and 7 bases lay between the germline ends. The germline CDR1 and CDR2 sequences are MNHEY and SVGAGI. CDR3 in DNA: TGTGCCAGCAGTTACCTAGGGGACTATGGCTACACCTTC. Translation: CASSYLGDYGYTF.

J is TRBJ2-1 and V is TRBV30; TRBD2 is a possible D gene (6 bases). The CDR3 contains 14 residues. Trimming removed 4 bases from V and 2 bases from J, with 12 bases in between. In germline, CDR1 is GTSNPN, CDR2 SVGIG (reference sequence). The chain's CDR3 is CAWIRDFTYNEQFF. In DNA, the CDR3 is TGTGCCTGGATCCGGGACTTCACCTACAATGAGCAGTTCTTC.

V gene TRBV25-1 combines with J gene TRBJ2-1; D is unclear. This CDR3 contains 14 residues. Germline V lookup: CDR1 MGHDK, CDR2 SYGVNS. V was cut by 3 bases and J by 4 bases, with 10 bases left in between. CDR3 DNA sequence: TGTGCCAGCAGTGAGGAGAAAGGATACAATGAGCAGTTCTTC. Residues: CASSEEKGYNEQFF.

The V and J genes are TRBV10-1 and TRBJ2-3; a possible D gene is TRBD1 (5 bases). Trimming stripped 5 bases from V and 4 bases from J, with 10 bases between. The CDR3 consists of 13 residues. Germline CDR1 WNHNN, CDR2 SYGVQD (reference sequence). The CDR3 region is CASSSQGADTQYF. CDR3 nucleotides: TGCGCCAGCAGTAGTCAGGGCGCAGATACGCAGTATTTT.

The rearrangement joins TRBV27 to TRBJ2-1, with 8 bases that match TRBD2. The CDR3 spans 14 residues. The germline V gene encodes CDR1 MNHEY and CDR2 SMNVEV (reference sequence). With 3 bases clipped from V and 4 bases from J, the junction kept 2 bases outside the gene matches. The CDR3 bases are TGTGCCAGCAGTTTGGCTAGCGGGTACAATGAGCAGTTCTTC. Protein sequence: CASSLASGYNEQFF.

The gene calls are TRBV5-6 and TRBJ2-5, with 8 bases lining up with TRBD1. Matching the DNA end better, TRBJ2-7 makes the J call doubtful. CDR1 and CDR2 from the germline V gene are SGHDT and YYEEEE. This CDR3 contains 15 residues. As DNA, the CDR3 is TGTGCCAGCAGCTTATCCGGGACAGGATCCTACGAGCAGTACTTC. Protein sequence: CASSLSGTGSYEQYF.

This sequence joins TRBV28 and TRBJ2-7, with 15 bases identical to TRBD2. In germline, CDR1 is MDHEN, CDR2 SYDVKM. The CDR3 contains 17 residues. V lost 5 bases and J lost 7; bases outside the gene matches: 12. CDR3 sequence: CASSLWGTSGRSGEQYF. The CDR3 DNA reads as TGTGCCAGCAGTCTGTGGGGGACTAGCGGGAGGTCCGGGGAGCAGTACTTC.

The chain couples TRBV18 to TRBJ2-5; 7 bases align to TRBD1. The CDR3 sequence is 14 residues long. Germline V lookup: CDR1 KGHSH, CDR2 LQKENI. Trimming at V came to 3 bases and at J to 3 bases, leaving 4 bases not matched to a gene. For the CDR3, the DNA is TGTGCCAGCTCACCCACGACAGGGAAAGAGACCCAGTACTTC. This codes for CASSPTTGKETQYF.

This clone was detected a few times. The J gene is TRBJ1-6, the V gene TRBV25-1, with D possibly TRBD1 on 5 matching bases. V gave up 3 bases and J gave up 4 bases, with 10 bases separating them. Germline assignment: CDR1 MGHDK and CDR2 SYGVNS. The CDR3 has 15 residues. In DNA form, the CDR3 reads TGTGCCAGCAGTGATACACGACAGTATAATTCACCCCTCCACTTT. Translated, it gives CASSDTRQYNSPLHF.

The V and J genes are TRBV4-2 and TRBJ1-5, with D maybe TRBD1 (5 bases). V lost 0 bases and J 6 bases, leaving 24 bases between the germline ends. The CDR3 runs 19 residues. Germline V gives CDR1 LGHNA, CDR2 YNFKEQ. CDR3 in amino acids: CASSQDLPDLGRRPQPQHF. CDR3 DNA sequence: TGTGCCAGCAGCCAAGATCTTCCCGATCTGGGACGGCGGCCTCAGCCCCAGCATTTT.

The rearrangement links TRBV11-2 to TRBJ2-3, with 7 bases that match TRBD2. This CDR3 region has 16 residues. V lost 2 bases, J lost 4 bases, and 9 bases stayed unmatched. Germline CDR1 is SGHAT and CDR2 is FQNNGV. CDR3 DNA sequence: TGTGCCAGCAGCTTAAATTCGGGAGGAGGTGCAGATACGCAGTATTTT. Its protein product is CASSLNSGGGADTQYF.

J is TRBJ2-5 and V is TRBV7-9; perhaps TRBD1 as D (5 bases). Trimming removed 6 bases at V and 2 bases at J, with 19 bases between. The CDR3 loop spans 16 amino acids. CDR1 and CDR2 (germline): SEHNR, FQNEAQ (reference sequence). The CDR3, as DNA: TGTGCCAGCAGGTTTTCCTCGACAGCGCCGCAAGAGACCCAGTACTTC. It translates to CASRFSSTAPQETQYF.

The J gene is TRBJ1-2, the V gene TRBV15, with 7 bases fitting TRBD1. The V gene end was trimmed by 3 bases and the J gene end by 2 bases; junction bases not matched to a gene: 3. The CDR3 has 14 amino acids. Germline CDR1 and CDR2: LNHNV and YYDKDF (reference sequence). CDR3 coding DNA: TGTGCCACCAGCAGTACACAGGGGAACTATGGCTACACCTTC. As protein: CATSSTQGNYGYTF.

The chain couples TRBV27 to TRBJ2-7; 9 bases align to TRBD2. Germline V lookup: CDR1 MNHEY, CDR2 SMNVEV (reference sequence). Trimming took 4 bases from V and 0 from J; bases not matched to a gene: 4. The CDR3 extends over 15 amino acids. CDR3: CASSSAGGSSYEQYF. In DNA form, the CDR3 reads TGTGCCAGCAGTTCAGCGGGGGGCAGCTCCTACGAGCAGTACTTC.

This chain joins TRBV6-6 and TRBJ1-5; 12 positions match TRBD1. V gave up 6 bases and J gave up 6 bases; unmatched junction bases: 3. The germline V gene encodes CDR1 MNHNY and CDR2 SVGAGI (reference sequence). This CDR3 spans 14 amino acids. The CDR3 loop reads CASRGQGASQPQHF. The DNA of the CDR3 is TGTGCCAGCAGGGGACAGGGGGCATCTCAGCCCCAGCATTTT.

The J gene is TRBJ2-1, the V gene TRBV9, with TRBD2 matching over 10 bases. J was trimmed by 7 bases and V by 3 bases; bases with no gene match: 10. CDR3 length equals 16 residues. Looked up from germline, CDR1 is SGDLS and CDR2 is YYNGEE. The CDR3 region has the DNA TGTGCCAGCAGCGCGAAAGCGGGAGGGCCGGTAAATGAGCAGTTCTTC. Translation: CASSAKAGGPVNEQFF. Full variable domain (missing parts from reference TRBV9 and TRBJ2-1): DSGVTQTPKHLITATGQRVTLRCSPRSGDLSVYWYQQSLDQGLQFLIQYYNGEERAKGNILERFSAQQFPDLHSELNLSSLELGDSALYFCASSAKAGGPVNEQFFGPGTRLTVL.

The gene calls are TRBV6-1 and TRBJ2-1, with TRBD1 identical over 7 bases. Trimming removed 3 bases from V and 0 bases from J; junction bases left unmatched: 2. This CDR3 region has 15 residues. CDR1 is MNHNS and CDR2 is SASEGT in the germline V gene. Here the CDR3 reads CASSDRDSSYNEQFF. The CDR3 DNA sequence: TGTGCCAGCAGTGATAGGGACAGCTCCTACAATGAGCAGTTCTTC.

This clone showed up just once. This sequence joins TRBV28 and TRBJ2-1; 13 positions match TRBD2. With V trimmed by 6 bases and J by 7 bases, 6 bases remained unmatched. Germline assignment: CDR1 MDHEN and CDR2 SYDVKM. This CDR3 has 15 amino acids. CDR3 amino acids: CASSVLAGGRNEQFF. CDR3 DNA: TGTGCCAGCAGCGTACTAGCGGGAGGGAGAAATGAGCAGTTCTTC.

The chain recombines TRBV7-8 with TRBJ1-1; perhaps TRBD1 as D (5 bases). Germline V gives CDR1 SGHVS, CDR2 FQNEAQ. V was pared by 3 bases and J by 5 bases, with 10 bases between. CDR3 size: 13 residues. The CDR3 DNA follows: TGTGCCAGCAGCTTCGCGGGGGGGACTGAAGCTTTCTTT. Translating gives CASSFAGGTEAFF.

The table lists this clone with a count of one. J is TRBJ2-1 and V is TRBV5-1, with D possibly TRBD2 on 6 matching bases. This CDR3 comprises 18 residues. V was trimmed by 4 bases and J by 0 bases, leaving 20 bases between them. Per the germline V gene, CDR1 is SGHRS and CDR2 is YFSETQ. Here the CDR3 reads CASSEPGGSRSSYNEQFF. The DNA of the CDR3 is TGCGCCAGCAGCGAACCCGGGGGTAGCAGGAGCTCCTACAATGAGCAGTTCTTC.

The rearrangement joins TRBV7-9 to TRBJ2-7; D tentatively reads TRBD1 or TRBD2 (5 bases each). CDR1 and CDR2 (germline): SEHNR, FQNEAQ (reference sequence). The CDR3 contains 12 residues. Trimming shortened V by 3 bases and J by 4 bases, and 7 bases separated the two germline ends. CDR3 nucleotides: TGTGCCAGCAGCTTGGGGGAGTACGAGCAGTACTTC. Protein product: CASSLGEYEQYF.

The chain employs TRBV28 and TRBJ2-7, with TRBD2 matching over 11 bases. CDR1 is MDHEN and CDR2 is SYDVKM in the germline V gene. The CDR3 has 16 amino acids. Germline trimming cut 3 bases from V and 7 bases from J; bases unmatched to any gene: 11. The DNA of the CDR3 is TGTGCCAGCAGTTTGACGGGACTAGCGGACTATGATGAGCAGTACTTC. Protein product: CASSLTGLADYDEQYF. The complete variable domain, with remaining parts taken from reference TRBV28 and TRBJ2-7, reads DVKVTQSSRYLVKRTGEKVFLECVQDMDHENMFWYRQDPGLGLRLIYFSYDVKMKEKGDIPEGYSVSREKKERFSLILESASTNQTSMYLCASSLTGLADYDEQYFGPGTRLTVT.

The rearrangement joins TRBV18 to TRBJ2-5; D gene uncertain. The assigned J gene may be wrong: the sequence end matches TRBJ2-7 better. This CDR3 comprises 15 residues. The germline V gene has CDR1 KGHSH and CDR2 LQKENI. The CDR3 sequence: CASSPRAGGTYEQYF. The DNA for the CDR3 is TGTGCCAGCTCACCACGCGCTGGCGGTACCTACGAGCAGTACTTC.

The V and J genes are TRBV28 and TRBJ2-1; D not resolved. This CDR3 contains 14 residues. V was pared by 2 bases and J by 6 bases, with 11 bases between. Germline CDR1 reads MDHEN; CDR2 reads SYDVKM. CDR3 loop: CASSLRRRANEQFF. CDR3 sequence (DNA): TGTGCCAGCAGTTTACGGCGACGGGCCAATGAGCAGTTCTTC. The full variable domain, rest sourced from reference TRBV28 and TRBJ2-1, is DVKVTQSSRYLVKRTGEKVFLECVQDMDHENMFWYRQDPGLGLRLIYFSYDVKMKEKGDIPEGYSVSREKKERFSLILESASTNQTSMYLCASSLRRRANEQFFGPGTRLTVL.

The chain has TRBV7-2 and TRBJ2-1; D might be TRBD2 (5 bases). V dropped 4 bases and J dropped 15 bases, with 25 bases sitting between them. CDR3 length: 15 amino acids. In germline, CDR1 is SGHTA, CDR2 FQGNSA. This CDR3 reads CASSSTAPPEDGMFF. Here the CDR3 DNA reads TGTGCCAGCAGCTCAACCGCACCTCCGGAGGACGGAATGTTCTTC.

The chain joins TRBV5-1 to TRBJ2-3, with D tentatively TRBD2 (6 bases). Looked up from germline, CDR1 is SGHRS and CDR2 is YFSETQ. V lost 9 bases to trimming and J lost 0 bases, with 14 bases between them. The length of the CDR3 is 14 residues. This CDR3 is CATRERPSTDTQYF. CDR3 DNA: TGCGCCACCCGGGAGCGGCCGAGCACAGATACGCAGTATTTT.

The CDR3 reads CASSLAAGANVLTF. The CDR3 coding sequence is TGTGCCAGCAGCCTAGCTGCTGGGGCCAACGTCCTGACTTTC. The chain employs TRBV6-4 and TRBJ2-6; perhaps TRBD2 as D (5 bases). V shed 6 bases and J shed 2 bases, with 8 bases lying between them. The CDR3 length is 14 residues. CDR1 and CDR2 from the germline V gene are MRHNA and SNTAGT.